This T cell receptor (beta chain) was sequenced in a study of naive and memory T cell subsets. Germline values: CDR1 MDHEN, CDR2 SYDVKM. V lost 3 bases, J lost 8 bases, and 2 bases lay in between. The length of the CDR3 is 10 residues. Study results and caveats: There was no ground truth to check naive and memory subset results. From naive to CM, EM and EMRA, diversity decreased and Gini increased.

Both TRBC1 and TRBC2 were covered by a beta constant-region primer of two equimolar oligonucleotides. The ligated cDNA underwent four PCR rounds using SP2 and nested alpha and beta constant-region primers. TCRdb ran MiXCR on the UMI-ligation and nested PCR reads and lists one entry per CDR3 protein. The sample shows some 80,000 distinct CDR3 sequences, 9% of them seen only once. This clonotype turned up a few times. Its antigen is still unknown. Separate alpha and beta amplification began at the second PCR step. Four subsets defined by CD45RA and CD27 were sorted after CD3, CD4, CD8 and live/dead staining.

The sequence was obtained from a human donor in good health. Sequences were obtained from naive CD8+ T cells from blood. The chain employs TRBV28 and TRBJ2-1; D call uncertain. The CDR3 region has the DNA TGTGCCAGCAGTTTGGATGAGCAGTTCTTC. Amino acids: CASSLDEQFF.